Shown below are 19 T cell receptor beta chains from a single sample sequenced in a study of cytomegalovirus exposure and HLA in healthy donors (dated by TCRdb to the late 2010s). The library was obtained by the immunoSEQ multiplex PCR assay. For the multiplex PCR, a mixture combining 60 forward primers for TCR Vbeta segments and 13 reverse primers for TCR Jbeta segments was used. As stored in TCRdb, this immuneACCESS dataset retains in-frame rearrangements with V and J assigned. A fraction of the clones does not appear; measured against another copy, unresolved V genes explain less than half of the discrepancy, and the remainder lacks a known reason. For this sample there are about 160,000 clones; about 79% appear just once. The leading ten clones occupy 0.85% to 1% of the sample. The sequencing sample was made of PBMCs. The receptor set was obtained from a woman aged 45-65 years in good health and CMV-seropositive.

This chain connects TRBV4-3 to TRBJ1-4; 8 nucleotides align to TRBD1. Trimming cost V 3 bases and J 8 bases; bases outside gene matches: 8. CDR3 length: 15 residues. Germline CDR1 and CDR2: LGHNA and YSLEER. The CDR3 sequence: CASSHHRGVGEKLFF. The CDR3 DNA reads TGCGCCAGCAGCCACCACAGGGGGGTGGGAGAAAAACTGTTTTTT.

The V gene is TRBV5-4, the J gene TRBJ1-1; 8 bases line up with TRBD1. This CDR3 contains 14 residues. Germline V gene lookup returns CDR1 SGHNT and CDR2 YYREEE (reference sequence). J was trimmed by 3 bases and V by 4 bases; bases with no gene match: 5. The CDR3 is CASSPTTGDTEAFF. The DNA of the CDR3 is TGTGCCAGCAGCCCCACGACAGGGGACACTGAAGCTTTCTTT.

Notes on this clone: Other nucleotide sequences in the sample specify the same CDR3. The rearrangement joins TRBV6-1 to TRBJ1-5; D unclear. CDR1 MNHNS and CDR2 SASEGT come from the germline V gene. The CDR3 is made up of 13 amino acids. Deletions cut 2 bases from V and 5 bases from J, with 7 bases between. CDR3 amino acids: CASSERGDQPQHF. In DNA form, the CDR3 reads TGTGCCAGCAGTGAACGGGGTGATCAGCCCCAGCATTTT.

This clone came up once. The chain combines TRBV7-2 with TRBJ1-6, with D perhaps TRBD1 (5 bases). V lost 1 base, J lost 10 bases, and 8 bases lay in between. This CDR3 is 13 amino acids long. Germline V gene lookup returns CDR1 SGHTA and CDR2 FQGNSA. CDR3: CASSLEGRSPLHF. The CDR3 region has the DNA TGTGCCAGCAGCTTAGAGGGGCGGTCACCCCTCCACTTT.

The chain has TRBV7-8 and TRBJ2-7, with 12 bases aligning to TRBD2. The CDR3 spans 16 residues. The trim removed 4 bases at V and 0 bases at J, leaving 4 bases unmatched. Germline V lookup: CDR1 SGHVS, CDR2 FQNEAQ. CDR3 residues: CASSYGLAGSSYEQYF. Written as DNA, the CDR3 is TGTGCCAGCAGCTACGGACTAGCGGGGTCCTCCTACGAGCAGTACTTC.

As to this clone: The junction differs from germline at one of its ends, possibly a read error. The V gene is TRBV7-2, the J gene TRBJ2-1, with TRBD2 identical over 8 bases. Germline loops: CDR1 SGHTA, CDR2 FQGNSA. This CDR3 is built from 15 residues. In DNA form, the CDR3 reads TGTGCCAGCAGCTTGTACGGGGGGGCCTACTATGAGCAGTTCTTC. Encoded protein: CASSLYGGAYYEQFF.

J is TRBJ2-7 and V is TRBV7-9, with D hard to call. V was pared by 5 bases and J by 6 bases, with 8 bases between. Germline assignment: CDR1 SEHNR and CDR2 FQNEAQ (reference sequence). CDR3 length equals 11 residues. CDR3 nucleotide sequence: TGTGCCAGCAGCCGACAAGGCGAGCAGTACTTC. It translates to CASSRQGEQYF. The full variable domain, with the rest looked up from reference TRBV7-9 and TRBJ2-7, is DTGVSQNPRHKITKRGQNVTFRCDPISEHNRLYWYRQTLGQGPEFLTYFQNEAQLEKSRLLSDRFSAERPKGSFSTLEIQRTEQGDSAMYLCASSRQGEQYFGPGTRLTVT.

The V gene is TRBV19, the J gene TRBJ1-5, with D maybe TRBD1 (5 bases). The V end was cut by 0 bases, the J end by 5 bases, with 11 bases between. Germline values: CDR1 LNHDA, CDR2 SQIVND (reference sequence). This CDR3 spans 15 amino acids. CDR3 nucleotide sequence: TGTGCCAGTAGTATAGAAGGGGCGCAGGATCAGCCCCAGCATTTT. As protein: CASSIEGAQDQPQHF.

The rearrangement links TRBV19 to TRBJ1-4; perhaps TRBD1 as D (5 bases). Germline V gene data show CDR1 as LNHDA and CDR2 as SQIVND (reference sequence). CDR3 length equals 15 residues. V lost 5 bases, J lost 6 bases, and 16 bases lay in between. CDR3 sequence (DNA): TGTGCCAGTAGTCCGGGCGGGGGGTCCCATGAAAAACTGTTTTTT. Translated: CASSPGGGSHEKLFF.

This chain's CDR3 is CASSLGGTGNTEAFF. The CDR3 DNA is TGTGCCAGCAGCTTAGGGGGCACGGGGAACACTGAAGCTTTCTTT. The genes are TRBV11-3 and TRBJ1-1; weak D call: TRBD1 (5 bases). The CDR3 loop spans 15 amino acids. The germline V gene encodes CDR1 SGHNT and CDR2 YENEEA. V lost 1 base, J lost 1 base, and 10 bases lay in between.

CDR3 amino acids: CASSPGQGIHEQYF. CDR3 sequence (DNA): TGTGCCAGCAGTCCGGGACAGGGGATCCACGAGCAGTACTTC. The chain couples TRBV2 to TRBJ2-7, with 10 positions matching TRBD1. The CDR3 is 14 amino acids. V lost 5 bases and J lost 5; bases outside the gene matches: 6. CDR1 is SNHLY and CDR2 is FYNNEI in the germline V gene.

V is TRBV5-1 and J is TRBJ2-3, with 13 bases lining up with TRBD2. CDR3 length equals 14 residues. Germline V gives CDR1 SGHRS, CDR2 YFSETQ. The CDR3 sequence is CVTTSGGDTDTQYF. As DNA, the CDR3 is TGCGTAACCACTAGCGGGGGGGACACAGATACGCAGTATTTT.

The CDR3 loop is CALRPVTGTASSTDTQYF. DNA of the CDR3: TGTGCCCTCCGGCCAGTGACAGGTACAGCCTCTAGCACAGATACGCAGTATTTT. This sequence joins TRBV6-4 and TRBJ2-3; a weak D match, TRBD1 (6 bases). The CDR3 is made up of 18 amino acids. V lost 11 bases and J lost 0, with 27 bases in between. The germline gives CDR1 MRHNA, CDR2 SNTAGT.

The chain couples TRBV2 to TRBJ1-1; 7 bases are shared with TRBD1. The CDR3 totals 14 residues. V was pared by 7 bases and J by 4 bases, with 9 bases of the junction left unmatched. Germline CDR1 and CDR2: SNHLY and FYNNEI. The CDR3, as DNA: TGTGCCAGCACCCTGAAGGGGGCTCGCACTGAAGCTTTCTTT. Protein product: CASTLKGARTEAFF. The whole variable domain, remainder taken from reference TRBV2 and TRBJ1-1, is EPEVTQTPSHQVTQMGQEVILRCVPISNHLYFYWYRQILGQKVEFLVSFYNNEISEKSEIFDDQFSVERPDGSNFTLKIRSTKLEDSAMYFCASTLKGARTEAFFGQGTRLTVV.

The chain carries TRBV28 and TRBJ1-4; D is perhaps TRBD1 (6 bases). Trimming removed 5 bases from V and 5 bases from J, with 18 bases in between. There are 16 residues in the CDR3. In germline, CDR1 is MDHEN, CDR2 SYDVKM. The CDR3 is CASSLQGFRGNEKLFF. The CDR3 bases are TGTGCCAGCAGTCTACAGGGTTTTCGTGGGAATGAAAAACTGTTTTTT.

The chain employs TRBV19 and TRBJ1-1; D gene uncertain. The germline V gene encodes CDR1 LNHDA and CDR2 SQIVND (reference sequence). Trimming shortened V by 3 bases and J by 4 bases, and 12 bases separated the two germline ends. The CDR3 runs 14 residues. The CDR3 reads CASSIVERGTEAFF. The CDR3, as DNA: TGTGCCAGTAGTATTGTAGAAAGAGGCACTGAAGCTTTCTTT. The complete variable domain, with remaining parts taken from reference TRBV19 and TRBJ1-1, reads DGGITQSPKYLFRKEGQNVTLSCEQNLNHDAMYWYRQDPGQGLRLIYYSQIVNDFQKGDIAEGYSVSREKKESFPLTVTSAQKNPTAFYLCASSIVERGTEAFFGQGTRLTVV.

This chain joins TRBV11-2 and TRBJ2-7; tentative D call: TRBD2 (5 bases). V lost 2 bases and J lost 2, with 16 bases in between. Germline assignment: CDR1 SGHAT and CDR2 FQNNGV. CDR3 size: 16 residues. The CDR3 DNA follows: TGTGCCAGCAGCTTATTCCCCACCCCTAGCACCTACGAGCAGTACTTC. Its protein is CASSLFPTPSTYEQYF.

V and J are TRBV9 and TRBJ2-3; 9 bases match TRBD1. Germline values: CDR1 SGDLS, CDR2 YYNGEE. After removal of 4 bases from V and 0 bases from J, the junction contained 12 bases not matched to a gene. The CDR3 runs 18 residues. In DNA, the CDR3 is TGTGCCAGCAGCCTTAGCCTTGGGACAGGGCATAGCACAGATACGCAGTATTTT. Translating it yields CASSLSLGTGHSTDTQYF.

The chain carries TRBV2 and TRBJ2-7; 8 bases align to TRBD2. The germline CDR1 and CDR2 sequences are SNHLY and FYNNEI. V trimming: 6 bases; J trimming: 0 bases; junction bases outside the gene matches: 7. The length of the CDR3 is 15 residues. The CDR3: CASREPGLGSYEQYF. CDR3 coding DNA: TGTGCCAGCAGGGAACCGGGACTAGGCTCCTACGAGCAGTACTTC.